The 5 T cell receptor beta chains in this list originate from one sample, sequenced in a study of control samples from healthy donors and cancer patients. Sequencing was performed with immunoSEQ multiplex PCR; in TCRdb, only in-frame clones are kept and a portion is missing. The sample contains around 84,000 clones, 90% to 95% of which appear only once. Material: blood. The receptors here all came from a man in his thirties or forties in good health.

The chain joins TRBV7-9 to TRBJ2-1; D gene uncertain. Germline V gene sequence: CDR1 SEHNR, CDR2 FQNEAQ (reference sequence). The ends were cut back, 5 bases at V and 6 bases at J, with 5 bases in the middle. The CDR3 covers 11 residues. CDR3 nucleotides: TGTGCCAGCAGCGCTACCAATGAGCAGTTCTTC. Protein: CASSATNEQFF.

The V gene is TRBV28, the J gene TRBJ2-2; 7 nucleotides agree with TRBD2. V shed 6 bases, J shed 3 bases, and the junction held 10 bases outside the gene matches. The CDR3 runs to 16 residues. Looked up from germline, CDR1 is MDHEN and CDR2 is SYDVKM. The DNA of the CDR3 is TGTGCCAGCAGACCCCAGCGGGGAAAGCACACCGGGGAGCTGTTTTTT. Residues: CASRPQRGKHTGELFF.

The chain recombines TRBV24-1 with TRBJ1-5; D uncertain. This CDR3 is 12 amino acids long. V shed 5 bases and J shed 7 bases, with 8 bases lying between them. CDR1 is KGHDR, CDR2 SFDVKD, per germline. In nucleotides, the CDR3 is TGTGCCACCAGTGTGTATAGGCAGCCCCAGCATTTT. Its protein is CATSVYRQPQHF.

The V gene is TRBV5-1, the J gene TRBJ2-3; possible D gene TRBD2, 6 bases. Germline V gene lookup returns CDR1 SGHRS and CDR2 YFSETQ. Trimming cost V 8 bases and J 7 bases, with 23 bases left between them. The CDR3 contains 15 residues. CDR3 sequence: CASSLSGAPGNTQYF. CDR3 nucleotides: TGCGCCAGTTCCCTTAGCGGAGCCCCGGGGAATACGCAGTATTTT.

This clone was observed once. Here the CDR3 reads CASSPTREGNSPLHF. CDR3 nucleotide sequence: TGCGCCAGCAGCCCCACCAGGGAAGGCAATTCACCCCTCCACTTT. The chain employs TRBV5-1 and TRBJ1-6; D possibly corresponds to TRBD1 (5 bases). The CDR3 sequence is 15 residues long. Trimming cost V 4 bases and J 7 bases, with 15 bases left between them. Germline CDR1 and CDR2: SGHRS and YFSETQ.